This T cell receptor (beta chain) was recovered during a study of T cells in Graves' hyperthyroidism and ophthalmopathy. The ends lost 6 bases at V and 7 bases at J; junction bases unmatched: 12. Per germline, CDR1 MDHEN and CDR2 SYDVKM. This CDR3 region has 18 residues. The TCR beta CDR3 regions underwent amplification using RNA transcripts as the source. The study used the HTBI primer set for a first-round RT-PCR of the TCR CDR3. TCRdb re-called the multiplex PCR reads through MiXCR, storing one row per CDR3 protein. In the table there are about 520,000 distinct CDR3 sequences, under 25% of which are singletons.

Sequencing was performed on blood. The receptor's source is a man aged 18-30 years with Graves' hyperthyroidism. The chain employs TRBV28 and TRBJ2-2; 15 positions agree with TRBD2. CDR3 loop: CASSLGLAGGSHRGELFF. CDR3 sequence (DNA): TGTGCCAGCAGCCTCGGACTAGCGGGGGGGTCACACCGCGGGGAGCTGTTTTTT.